This T cell receptor beta chain was profiled in a study of blood T cell repertoires in COVID-19. Background on the study: Samples representing acute and convalescent COVID-19 were sourced from the United States, Italy and Spain.

Profiled with immunoSEQ multiplex PCR; TCRdb holds only in-frame clones, not every one. The sample holds roughly 150,000 clones, about 80% seen once. Trimming took off 1 base at V and 1 base at J, with 17 bases between the two ends. The germline gives CDR1 SEHNR, CDR2 FQNEAQ (reference sequence). The CDR3 contains 17 residues. The chain has TRBV7-9 and TRBJ2-7, with a possible D match to TRBD1 (5 bases). The clonotype comes from a woman aged 55 to 70 who had recovered from COVID-19. The sample comprised PBMCs or T cells enriched from blood (not recorded which). The CDR3 nucleotides read TGTGCCAGCAGCTTAGATCCGCGTGAAAGGGGTTCCTACGAGCAGTACTTC. Translated: CASSLDPRERGSYEQYF.